Included here is one T cell receptor beta chain sequence, with context. Reverse transcription of 0.5 to 1 ug RNA was performed with random hexamers. The CDR3 of TCR beta was amplified by immunoSEQ multiplex PCR across 54 Vbeta and 13 Jbeta. TCRdb re-derived calls from the immunoSEQ multiplex PCR reads in MiXCR, one entry per CDR3 protein. The sample has 50,000 to 65,000 distinct CDR3 sequences, just over 90% seen once. This sample was included in a study of CD8 T cells in Susac syndrome. CDR3 size: 16 residues. V lost 4 bases to trimming and J lost 2 bases; unmatched junction nucleotides: 9. The origin of this receptor is a human donor in good health. The chain couples TRBV12-3 or TRBV12-4 to TRBJ2-7, with TRBD1 matching over 9 bases. The sample was CD8+ T cells from PBMCs. The CDR3 loop is CASSSHDRGSPYEQYF. CDR3 bases: TGTGCCAGCAGTTCCCACGACAGGGGGTCTCCCTACGAGCAGTACTTC.